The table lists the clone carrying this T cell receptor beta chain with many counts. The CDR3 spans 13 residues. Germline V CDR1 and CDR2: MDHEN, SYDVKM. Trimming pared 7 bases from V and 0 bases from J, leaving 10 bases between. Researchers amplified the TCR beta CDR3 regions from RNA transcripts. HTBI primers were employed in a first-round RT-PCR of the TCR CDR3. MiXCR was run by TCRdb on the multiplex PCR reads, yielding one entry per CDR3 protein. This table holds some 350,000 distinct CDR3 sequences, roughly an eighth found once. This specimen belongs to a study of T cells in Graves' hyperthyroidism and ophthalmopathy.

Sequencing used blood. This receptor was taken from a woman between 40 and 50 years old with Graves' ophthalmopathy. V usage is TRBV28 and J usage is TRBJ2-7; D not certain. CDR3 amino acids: CASNPYYSYEQYF. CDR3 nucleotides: TGTGCCAGCAACCCATATTACTCCTACGAGCAGTACTTC.